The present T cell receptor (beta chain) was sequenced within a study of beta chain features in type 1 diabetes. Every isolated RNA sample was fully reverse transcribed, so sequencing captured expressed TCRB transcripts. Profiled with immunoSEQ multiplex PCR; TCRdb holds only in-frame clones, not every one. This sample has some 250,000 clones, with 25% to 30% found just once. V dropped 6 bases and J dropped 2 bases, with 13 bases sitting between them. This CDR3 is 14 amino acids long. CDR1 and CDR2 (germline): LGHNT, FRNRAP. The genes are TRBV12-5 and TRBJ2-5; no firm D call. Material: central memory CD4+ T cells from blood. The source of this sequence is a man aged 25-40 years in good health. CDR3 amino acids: CASGSRDFQETQYF. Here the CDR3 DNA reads TGTGCTAGTGGCTCGCGTGACTTTCAAGAGACCCAGTACTTC.